The text below deals with one TCR beta chain. Methods used by the authors: Amplification of reference gene primers provided the estimated nucleated cell counts. Data came from immunoSEQ multiplex PCR; TCRdb stores just in-frame clones and leaves some out. V and J calls and clone size are copied from that table; D and trimming were computed from the DNA. The sample comprises 350,000 to 400,000 clones, roughly 89% of which are singletons, and 6.5% to 8% rests with the top ten. This entry comes from a study of blood T cell repertoires in COVID-19. The length of the CDR3 is 12 residues. V was trimmed by 6 bases and J by 9 bases, leaving 12 bases between them. Germline CDR1 is MNHEY and CDR2 is SVGEGT.

This TCR came from a man aged 18 to 29 with active or convalescent COVID-19. Input material: peripheral blood. The chain has TRBV6-2 or TRBV6-3 and TRBJ2-1; D is perhaps TRBD2 (6 bases). The CDR3 DNA follows: TGTGCCAGCAGCACGACTAGGCGTGAGCAGTTCTTC. Amino acids: CASSTTRREQFF.